Listed below are T cell receptor beta chains from one sample, sequenced in a study of T cell responses to AZD1222 COVID-19 vaccine. Libraries were prepared by immunoSEQ multiplex PCR; TCRdb keeps only in-frame clonotypes and omits some of them. This sample carries about 100,000 clones, about nine tenths of them seen once, and the ten largest clones take just over 8%. The sequenced sample was peripheral blood, obtained 28 days after the second AZD1222 dose. The receptor set was obtained from an adult who received the AZD1222 COVID-19 vaccine. CDR3s include the opening cysteine and the closing phenylalanine or tryptophan. Fields, in order: clone size, V gene, D gene, J gene, CDR3 DNA, CDR3 protein. The D gene is left open where the match is weak. Clone size is not always given. Where it is, it says once, few, many or a class for expanded clones.

abundance: -
v_gene: TRBV3-1/TRBV3-2
d_gene: TRBD2
j_gene: TRBJ2-7
CDR3nt: TGTGCCAGCAGCCAAGGTCCTAGCGGGACCGAGCAGTACTTC
CDR3aa: CASSQGPSGTEQYF

abundance: -
v_gene: TRBV11-2
d_gene: -
j_gene: TRBJ2-7
CDR3nt: TGTGCCAGCAGCTTAGGAATGCCCTCCTACGAGCAGTACTTC
CDR3aa: CASSLGMPSYEQYF

abundance: -
v_gene: TRBV28
d_gene: -
j_gene: TRBJ2-4
CDR3nt: TGTGCCAGCAGTTTACGTCAGACCTTAGCCAAAAACATTCAGTACTTC
CDR3aa: CASSLRQTLAKNIQYF

abundance: -
v_gene: TRBV11-2
d_gene: -
j_gene: TRBJ2-2
CDR3nt: TGTGCCAGCACCCCGGTGACAGGCAACACCGGGGAGCTGTTTTTT
CDR3aa: CASTPVTGNTGELFF

abundance: -
v_gene: TRBV5-5
d_gene: -
j_gene: TRBJ2-1
CDR3nt: TGTGCCAGCAGCTTGGCAGGAGGGCAGGGGGGCTGGTTCTTC
CDR3aa: CASSLAGGQGGWFF

abundance: -
v_gene: TRBV19
d_gene: TRBD2
j_gene: TRBJ2-2
CDR3nt: TGTGCCAGTATTGGTCCTGGGGCGGGAGTAGCCGGGGAGCTGTTTTTT
CDR3aa: CASIGPGAGVAGELFF

abundance: -
v_gene: TRBV24-1
d_gene: -
j_gene: TRBJ2-3
CDR3nt: TGTGCCACCCAATACGGGGGTACGACAGATACGCAGTATTTT
CDR3aa: CATQYGGTTDTQYF

abundance: -
v_gene: TRBV7-8
d_gene: TRBD2
j_gene: TRBJ2-1
CDR3nt: TGTGCCAGCAGCTTAGCTTTAATAGCGGGAGCAACCCCGGGCGGTGAGCAGTTCTTC
CDR3aa: CASSLALIAGATPGGEQFF

abundance: once
v_gene: TRBV9
d_gene: -
j_gene: TRBJ2-7
CDR3nt: TGTGCCAGCAGCGTAGGGGTGAAGGGGGGCGAGCAGTACTTC
CDR3aa: CASSVGVKGGEQYF

abundance: -
v_gene: TRBV24-1
d_gene: -
j_gene: TRBJ1-3
CDR3nt: TGTGCCACCAGTGACGCCGGCGGAAACACCATATATTTT
CDR3aa: CATSDAGGNTIYF

abundance: few
v_gene: TRBV7-9
d_gene: -
j_gene: TRBJ1-5
CDR3nt: TGTGCCAGCAGCTCGGGGACATATCAGCCCCAGCATTTT
CDR3aa: CASSSGTYQPQHF

abundance: -
v_gene: TRBV5-4
d_gene: -
j_gene: TRBJ2-1
CDR3nt: TGTGCCAGCAGCTTACAGGGTAGCTCCTACAATGAGCAGTTCTTC
CDR3aa: CASSLQGSSYNEQFF

abundance: -
v_gene: TRBV15
d_gene: -
j_gene: TRBJ2-1
CDR3nt: TGTGCCACCAGCCCCGACCGTTACAATGAGCAGTTCTTC
CDR3aa: CATSPDRYNEQFF

abundance: -
v_gene: TRBV5-1
d_gene: -
j_gene: TRBJ1-5
CDR3nt: TGCGCCAGCAGCCCGGACGGTTATAGCAATCAGCCCCAGCATTTT
CDR3aa: CASSPDGYSNQPQHF

abundance: -
v_gene: TRBV5-1
d_gene: -
j_gene: TRBJ2-5
CDR3nt: TGCGCCAGCAGGTCAGGGATCCAGGAGACCCAGTACTTC
CDR3aa: CASRSGIQETQYF

abundance: -
v_gene: TRBV13
d_gene: -
j_gene: TRBJ1-1
CDR3nt: TGTGCCAGCAGCTTAGCGGGGGGCAGGGGCACTGAAGCTTTCTTT
CDR3aa: CASSLAGGRGTEAFF

abundance: -
v_gene: TRBV28
d_gene: -
j_gene: TRBJ1-3
CDR3nt: TGTGCCAGCAGTTCCTTTAAGACACACGGAAACACCATATATTTT
CDR3aa: CASSSFKTHGNTIYF